The rows below give T cell receptor beta chains drawn from one sample of a study of blood T cell repertoires in COVID-19. Clones were sequenced by immunoSEQ multiplex PCR, and TCRdb holds only the in-frame ones, with some missing. The sample contains over 150,000 clones, over 65% of which appear only once. Sequencing was carried out using peripheral blood. The origin of the receptors is a man aged 60 to 69 with acute or convalescent COVID-19. Both conserved end residues are part of each CDR3. Clone sizes are given selectively: once, few, many, or a class where the clone is expanded.

size | length | V | CDR3
NA | 13 | TRBV19 | CASSVDRGNGYTF
NA | 16 | TRBV5-8 | CASSLGTGSGANVLTF
few | 15 | TRBV25-1 | CASSEIGTALNGYTF
NA | 14 | TRBV25-1 | CASNGQGSYTEAFF
NA | 16 | TRBV19 | CASSSRLAGSTDTQYF
NA | 13 | TRBV10-3 | CAISEYGNTEAFF
NA | 14 | TRBV11-2 | CASSSGTPNQPQHF
once | 14 | TRBV6-5 | CASIFGQGDTEAFF
NA | 15 | TRBV2 | CASSEWAGDNQPQHF
NA | 14 | TRBV7-2 | CASSLRGQGGEAFF
NA | 13 | TRBV4-3 | CASSQDRNSPLHF
NA | 14 | TRBV10-3 | CAISGMGNTDTQYF
NA | 13 | TRBV30 | CALGQGASTEAFF
NA | 16 | TRBV2 | CASTLGGAGNTGELFF
NA | 15 | TRBV6-6 | CASSPGGQGDQPQHF
NA | 15 | TRBV7-9 | CASSIPGQGYNEQFF
NA | 15 | TRBV14 | CASSQAFGTGDEQYF
NA | 14 | TRBV10-3 | CAISESENRGELFF
once | 15 | TRBV7-3 | CASSLQGAGYTEAFF
NA | 17 | TRBV7-2 | CASSLNPASGGRGAQYF
NA | 11 | TRBV30 | CAWSVTGEQFF
few | 14 | TRBV19 | CASSPGVNTGELFF
few | 16 | TRBV7-8 | CASSLVTGGFGNTIYF
NA | 14 | TRBV5-4 | CASSLFENQETQYF
NA | 12 | TRBV12-3/TRBV12-4 | CASSINTGELFF
NA | 11 | TRBV29-1 | CSAEQGPEAFF
NA | 14 | TRBV7-3 | CASSSAGGKTEAFF
NA | 19 | TRBV5-4 | CASSITRTGPLKLNYGYTF
NA | 18 | TRBV19 | CASSTADRGARSNQPQHF
NA | 15 | TRBV7-3 | CASSLGGAGANVLTF
NA | 14 | TRBV19 | CASSIMTSGIEQFF
NA | 14 | TRBV18 | CASSPRTGSTEAFF
NA | 14 | TRBV12-5 | CASGLVRGGETQYF
NA | 14 | TRBV7-9 | CASSPPGLGETQYF
NA | 16 | TRBV21-1 | CASSKAMTGLASPLHF
NA | 14 | TRBV14 | CASSQSTGLYEQYF
NA | 13 | TRBV13 | CASSLRGADTQYF
NA | 14 | TRBV6-2/TRBV6-3 | CASSWTGRNQPQHF
few | 14 | TRBV5-4 | CASSFGTVLYGYTF
NA | 14 | TRBV7-2 | CASSLVTGDYEQYF
NA | 17 | TRBV24-1 | CATSAPGQALSTDTQYF
NA | 15 | TRBV7-8 | CASSLAGHLDQPQHF
NA | 15 | TRBV4-3 | CASSQDVAGVYEQYF
few | 15 | TRBV28 | CASRGDITGGYEQYF
NA | 16 | TRBV19 | CASSIQSWYSNQPQHF
NA | 13 | TRBV5-6 | CASSPTGADGYTF
NA | 16 | TRBV5-8 | CASSDLRGAVTDTQYF
NA | 16 | TRBV4-1 | CASSQGQGASDQPQHF
NA | 14 | TRBV9 | CASSVALDSREAFF
few | 16 | TRBV3-1/TRBV3-2 | CASSLRDRVLGGELFF
NA | 11 | TRBV30 | CASTTGNIQYF
NA | 11 | TRBV29-1 | CSPTVNTEAFF
NA | 15 | TRBV27 | CASSWMGQGGYGYTF
NA | 16 | TRBV6-6 | CASSRASGGASGELFF
few | 13 | TRBV10-3 | CAIKETVNTEAFF
NA | 17 | TRBV6-1 | CASSESSGGVSYNEQFF
NA | 14 | TRBV5-4 | CASSSRQGNYGYTF
NA | 14 | TRBV14 | CASSHRDRAAEAFF
NA | 15 | TRBV24-1 | CATSAPGQAFYGYTF
NA | 15 | TRBV4-3 | CASSQGTGGGEKLFF